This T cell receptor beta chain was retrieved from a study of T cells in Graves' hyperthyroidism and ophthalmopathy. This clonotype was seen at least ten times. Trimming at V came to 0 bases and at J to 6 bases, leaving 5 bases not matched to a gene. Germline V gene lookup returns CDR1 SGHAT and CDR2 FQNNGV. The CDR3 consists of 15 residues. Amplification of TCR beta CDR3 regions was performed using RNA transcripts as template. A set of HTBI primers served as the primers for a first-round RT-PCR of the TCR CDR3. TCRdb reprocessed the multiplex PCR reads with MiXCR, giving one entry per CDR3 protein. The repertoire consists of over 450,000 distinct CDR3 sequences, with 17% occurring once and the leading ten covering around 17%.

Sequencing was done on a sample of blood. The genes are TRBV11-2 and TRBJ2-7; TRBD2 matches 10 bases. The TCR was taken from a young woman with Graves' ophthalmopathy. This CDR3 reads CASSLDQAGGSEQYF. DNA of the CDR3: TGTGCCAGCAGCTTAGATCAAGCGGGGGGGAGCGAGCAGTACTTC.